Listed here are 29 T cell receptor beta chains from one sample, sequenced in a study of identical twins. TCRdb reprocessed the 5' RACE reads with MiXCR, giving one entry per CDR3 protein. The table lists 350,000 to 450,000 distinct CDR3 sequences, around 18% of them singletons. The specimen sequenced was naive T cells sorted from blood. The receptor set was obtained from a man between 50 and 59 years old in good health.

This clonotype was recorded at least ten times. This chain uses TRBV20-1 with TRBJ2-3; no firm D call. V was shortened by 5 bases and J by 4 bases, with 19 bases between the two germline ends. Germline CDR1 is DFQATT and CDR2 is SNEGSKA (reference sequence). CDR3 length equals 15 residues. CDR3 sequence: CSAFSLRSKPDTQYF. In nucleotides, the CDR3 is TGCAGTGCTTTTTCCCTGAGATCAAAACCAGATACGCAGTATTTT.

This clonotype was observed a few times. The V and J genes are TRBV20-1 and TRBJ2-3; possibly TRBD1 for D (5 bases). This CDR3 has 13 residues. Germline CDR1 is DFQATT and CDR2 is SNEGSKA (reference sequence). V lost 5 bases, J lost 1 base, and 10 bases lay in between. In DNA form, the CDR3 reads TGCAGTGCTTGGACACCACGCACAGATACGCAGTATTTT. Protein product: CSAWTPRTDTQYF.

This clonotype was found many times. The V gene is TRBV6-2 or TRBV6-3, the J gene TRBJ2-2, with D perhaps matching TRBD2 (5 bases). The CDR3 is 13 residues long. Per the germline V gene, CDR1 is MNHEY and CDR2 is SVGEGT. Trimming removed 8 bases at V and 1 base at J, with 8 bases between. The CDR3 region is CASQRQNTGELFF. CDR3 in DNA: TGTGCCAGCCAGCGGCAGAACACCGGGGAGCTGTTTTTT.

This clonotype has a handful of counts. The chain employs TRBV5-1 and TRBJ2-7; possibly TRBD1 or TRBD2 for D (5 bases each). Per the germline V gene, CDR1 is SGHRS and CDR2 is YFSETQ. V dropped 4 bases and J dropped 3 bases, with 14 bases sitting between them. This CDR3 comprises 14 residues. The CDR3 bases are TGCGCCAGCAGCCTCACTCGGGGCAGCTACGAGCAGTACTTC. Translation: CASSLTRGSYEQYF.

This clonotype has a handful of counts. This chain uses TRBV6-4 with TRBJ2-1; a weak D match, TRBD2 (6 bases). This CDR3 comprises 16 residues. Between the trimmed V and J ends, which lost 10 bases and 1 base, there was a span of 20 bases. Germline loops: CDR1 MRHNA, CDR2 SNTAGT. The CDR3 region is CANHPRGIRSYNEQFF. The DNA of the CDR3 is TGTGCCAACCATCCCCGGGGGATTCGGTCCTACAATGAGCAGTTCTTC.

The V call is TRBV24-1, the J call TRBJ2-5; D might be TRBD1 or TRBD2, each matching 6 bases. This CDR3 is 14 amino acids long. The germline CDR1 and CDR2 sequences are KGHDR and SFDVKD. V lost 7 bases to trimming and J lost 2 bases, with 13 bases between them. CDR3 sequence reads: CATREGDGQETQYF. The CDR3 DNA reads as TGTGCCACCAGGGAGGGGGACGGTCAAGAGACCCAGTACTTC.

The chain combines TRBV12-3 or TRBV12-4 with TRBJ2-1; 7 nucleotides align to TRBD2. The junction had 7 bases not matched to a gene; V was cut back by 3 bases and J by 5 bases. This CDR3 is built from 15 residues. Here the CDR3 reads CASSLGGERNNEQFF. CDR3 in DNA: TGTGCCAGCAGTTTGGGGGGGGAACGGAACAATGAGCAGTTCTTC.

This clonotype showed up many times. J is TRBJ2-3 and V is TRBV10-3; 11 bases match TRBD1. Losses at the gene ends were 6 bases for V and 0 bases for J; bases not matched to a gene: 2. This CDR3 region has 15 residues. Germline V gene sequence: CDR1 ENHRY, CDR2 SYGVKD. As DNA, the CDR3 is TGTGCCATCAGGGGACAGGGGGAGAGCACAGATACGCAGTATTTT. Its translation is CAIRGQGESTDTQYF.

This clonotype occurred many times. The gene calls are TRBV10-3 and TRBJ1-5; no definite D call. Germline CDR1 reads ENHRY; CDR2 reads SYGVKD. V gave up 3 bases and J gave up 5 bases, with 8 bases separating them. The CDR3 is made up of 13 amino acids. CDR3 in amino acids: CAISDRFDQPQHF. The CDR3 DNA reads as TGTGCCATCAGTGACAGGTTTGATCAGCCCCAGCATTTT.

This clonotype was detected many times. The V and J genes are TRBV11-2 and TRBJ2-1, with 11 bases lining up with TRBD2. Per germline, CDR1 SGHAT and CDR2 FQNNGV. This CDR3 has 19 residues. V shed 2 bases, J shed 2 bases, and the junction held 11 bases outside the gene matches. The CDR3 loop reads CASSLNPGTSGRTYNEQFF. The DNA for the CDR3 is TGTGCCAGCAGCTTAAACCCCGGGACTAGCGGAAGAACCTACAATGAGCAGTTCTTC.

The sample holds a few counts of this clonotype. This rearrangement joins TRBV27 to TRBJ2-7, with TRBD1 identical over 7 bases. With 6 bases clipped from V and 1 base from J, the junction kept 12 bases outside the gene matches. This CDR3 has 16 amino acids. Germline values: CDR1 MNHEY, CDR2 SMNVEV (reference sequence). The CDR3 sequence is CASSPLSGQVSYEQYF. CDR3 coding DNA: TGTGCCAGCAGCCCACTCTCCGGACAGGTTTCCTACGAGCAGTACTTC.

There are a few counts of this clonotype. The chain employs TRBV6-1 and TRBJ2-1; D is unresolved. CDR3 length equals 15 residues. The V gene lost 1 base and the J gene lost 8 bases, with 15 bases spanning the gap. Germline CDR1 reads MNHNS; CDR2 reads SASEGT. CDR3: CASSEGGFSRDEQFF. CDR3 bases: TGTGCCAGCAGTGAAGGGGGATTTTCCCGCGATGAGCAGTTCTTC.

V gene TRBV20-1 combines with J gene TRBJ2-1; tentatively, D is TRBD2 (7 bases). This CDR3 is built from 17 residues. The ends were cut back, 3 bases at V and 3 bases at J, with 21 bases in the middle. Germline CDR1 DFQATT, CDR2 SNEGSKA (reference sequence). The CDR3 DNA follows: TGCAGTGCTAGGGACCGTTTGGGGGCGGGGGTCTACAATGAGCAGTTCTTC. It translates to CSARDRLGAGVYNEQFF.

This clonotype occurred a few times. CDR3 bases: TGTGCCAGCAGCTCGAGTGGGGGGGCCCTCTATGGCTACACCTTC. It translates to CASSSSGGALYGYTF. V and J are TRBV5-6 and TRBJ1-2; perhaps TRBD1 as D (6 bases). The CDR3 extends over 15 amino acids. V was pared by 3 bases and J by 4 bases, with 16 bases between. The germline CDR1 and CDR2 sequences are SGHDT and YYEEEE.

This chain joins TRBV11-3 and TRBJ2-1; 13 bases line up with TRBD2. Losses at the gene ends were 5 bases for V and 9 bases for J; bases not matched to a gene: 13. This CDR3 is built from 17 residues. Germline V gene data show CDR1 as SGHNT and CDR2 as YENEEA. Here the CDR3 DNA reads TGTGCCAGCAGCCATATCGGGACTAGCGGGACCATCGGTGAGCAGTTCTTC. This gives the protein CASSHIGTSGTIGEQFF. The full variable domain, its missing parts supplied by reference TRBV11-3 and TRBJ2-1, is EAGVVQSPRYKIIEKKQPVAFWCNPISGHNTLYWYLQNLGQGPELLIRYENEEAVDDSQLPKDRFSAERLKGVDSTLKIQPAELGDSAVYLCASSHIGTSGTIGEQFFGPGTRLTVL.

This clonotype came up a few times. DNA for the CDR3: TGCAGTGCTAGAGGCGGGAGGTTAGTCGAGCAGTACTTC. This codes for CSARGGRLVEQYF. The rearrangement uses TRBV20-1 and TRBJ2-7; 8 nucleotides match TRBD2. This CDR3 has 13 residues. Germline CDR1 is DFQATT and CDR2 is SNEGSKA (reference sequence). J gave up 6 bases and V 1 base, and 5 bases lay outside the gene matches.

Turning to this clonotype: This could be a read error, since a much larger clone is one nucleotide away. This sequence joins TRBV12-3 or TRBV12-4 and TRBJ2-5, with 7 positions matching TRBD2. Gene TRBJ2-1 matches the end of the DNA better, so the J call may be wrong. This CDR3 spans 14 amino acids. The CDR3 sequence is CASSGGGYQETQFF. The CDR3 DNA is TGTGCCAGCAGTGGCGGGGGTTACCAAGAGACCCAGTTCTTC.

V is TRBV4-2 and J is TRBJ1-2, with D tentatively TRBD1 (5 bases). CDR3 size: 15 residues. The V gene's germline CDR1 is LGHNA and CDR2 YNFKEQ. The V end was cut by 0 bases, the J end by 6 bases, with 14 bases between. The CDR3 here is CASSQDRGQGNGYTF. The DNA for the CDR3 is TGTGCCAGCAGCCAAGATCGAGGGCAGGGTAATGGCTACACCTTC.

This clonotype was recorded a few times. The chain has TRBV12-3 or TRBV12-4 and TRBJ2-7; D might be TRBD1 or TRBD2, each matching 7 bases. The CDR3 contains 17 residues. With 6 bases removed from V and 5 bases from J, the gap between germline ends came to 26 bases. CDR3 sequence (DNA): TGTGCCAGCAGCCGACGACAGGGAGGGGGTATCCTGGACGAGCAGTACTTC. Translated, it gives CASSRRQGGGILDEQYF.

The DNA for the CDR3 is TGCAGCGTGGGACTTCGGCCGTCTAGCACAGATACGCAGTATTTT. Its translation is CSVGLRPSSTDTQYF. The rearrangement uses TRBV29-1 and TRBJ2-3; D may be TRBD2 (6 bases). This CDR3 has 15 amino acids. Trimming took 6 bases from V and 0 from J, leaving 16 bases between them. The germline V gene has CDR1 SQVTM and CDR2 ANQGSEA.

The V and J genes are TRBV6-1 and TRBJ1-4; TRBD1 matches 8 bases. V lost 6 bases, J lost 8 bases, and 14 bases stayed unmatched. The germline CDR1 and CDR2 sequences are MNHNS and SASEGT. The CDR3 is 16 residues long. CDR3: CASSHHPDRAVEKLFF. The CDR3 nucleotides read TGTGCCAGCAGCCACCATCCGGACAGGGCGGTAGAAAAACTGTTTTTT.

This chain connects TRBV10-3 to TRBJ2-3; D remains unclear. CDR3 length: 13 amino acids. V gave up 5 bases and J gave up 4 bases, with 10 bases separating them. Germline V CDR1 and CDR2: ENHRY, SYGVKD. The CDR3 bases are TGTGCCATCAGTAACTACAAGGCAGATACGCAGTATTTT. Translating gives CAISNYKADTQYF.

This clonotype was seen at least ten times. The chain uses TRBV4-3 and TRBJ1-4; D uncertain. The germline V gene encodes CDR1 LGHNA and CDR2 YSLEER. This CDR3 has 17 amino acids. Trimming removed 0 bases at V and 7 bases at J, with 18 bases between. This CDR3 is CASSQEGIDWVIEKLFF. The CDR3 nucleotides are TGCGCCAGCAGCCAAGAAGGTATCGACTGGGTTATTGAAAAACTGTTTTTT.

The sample holds many counts of this clonotype. The V gene is TRBV28, the J gene TRBJ2-5, with 8 nucleotides matching TRBD2. Per germline, CDR1 MDHEN and CDR2 SYDVKM. This CDR3 contains 15 residues. V was pared by 2 bases and J by 1 base, with 3 bases of the junction left unmatched. The CDR3 DNA reads TGTGCCAGCAGTTTACTCCGGGGGGGCCAAGAGACCCAGTACTTC. Translated: CASSLLRGGQETQYF.

This clonotype showed up many times. The chain employs TRBV28 and TRBJ1-3, with D possibly matching TRBD1 (5 bases). V dropped 5 bases and J dropped 0 bases, with 14 bases sitting between them. The CDR3 contains 16 residues. Per germline, CDR1 MDHEN and CDR2 SYDVKM. The CDR3 loop is CASSKGTARSGNTIYF. The CDR3 bases are TGTGCCAGCAGTAAGGGGACGGCTCGCTCTGGAAACACCATATATTTT.

The table lists this clonotype with a few counts. The chain carries TRBV11-2 and TRBJ2-2; D is uncertain. V was cut by 3 bases and J by 0 bases, with 8 bases left in between. Germline V CDR1 and CDR2: SGHAT, FQNNGV. The CDR3 sequence is 15 residues long. The CDR3 region has the DNA TGTGCCAGCAGCTTTTTTCCTGCGAACACCGGGGAGCTGTTTTTT. This sequence encodes CASSFFPANTGELFF. Filled out from reference TRBV11-2 and TRBJ2-2, the complete variable domain reads EAGVAQSPRYKIIEKRQSVAFWCNPISGHATLYWYQQILGQGPKLLIQFQNNGVVDDSQLPKDRFSAERLKGVDSTLKIQPAKLEDSAVYLCASSFFPANTGELFFGEGSRLTVL.

The chain recombines TRBV15 with TRBJ1-1, with D unresolved. This CDR3 contains 15 residues. Deletions cut 0 bases from V and 1 base from J, with 9 bases between. The germline CDR1 and CDR2 sequences are LNHNV and YYDKDF (reference sequence). The chain's CDR3 is CATSRDDSRNTEAFF. CDR3 bases: TGTGCCACCAGCAGAGATGATTCGCGGAACACTGAAGCTTTCTTT.

V is TRBV10-3 and J is TRBJ2-7; unclear D gene. The CDR3 has 11 amino acids. The germline V and J ends were trimmed by 4 bases and 5 bases, with 6 bases remaining between them. Germline V gives CDR1 ENHRY, CDR2 SYGVKD. Here the CDR3 reads CAISGANEQYF. CDR3 nucleotide sequence: TGTGCCATCAGTGGGGCAAACGAGCAGTACTTC.

This clonotype came up a few times. V and J are TRBV18 and TRBJ2-7; D remains unclear. The V gene's germline CDR1 is KGHSH and CDR2 LQKENI. The CDR3 consists of 14 residues. The V end lost 5 bases, the J end lost 4 bases, and 15 bases lay between the germline ends. Here the CDR3 reads CASSTQTRWYEQYF. The CDR3 DNA is TGTGCCAGCTCAACCCAAACCCGGTGGTACGAGCAGTACTTC.